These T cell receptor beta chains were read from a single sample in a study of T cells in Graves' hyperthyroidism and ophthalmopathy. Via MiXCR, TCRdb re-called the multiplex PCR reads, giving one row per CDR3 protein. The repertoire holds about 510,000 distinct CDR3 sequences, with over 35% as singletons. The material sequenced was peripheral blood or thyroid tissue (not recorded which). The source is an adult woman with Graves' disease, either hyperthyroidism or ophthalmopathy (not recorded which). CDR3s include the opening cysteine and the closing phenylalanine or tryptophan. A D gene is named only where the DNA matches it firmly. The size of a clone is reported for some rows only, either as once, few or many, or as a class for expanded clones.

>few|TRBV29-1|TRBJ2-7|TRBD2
CSVEDGAGGRYEQYF
TGCAGCGTTGAAGATGGAGCGGGAGGGCGCTACGAGCAGTACTTC
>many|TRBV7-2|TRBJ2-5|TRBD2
CASSLGVSSGSETQYF
TGTGCCAGCAGCTTAGGTGTGTCTAGCGGGAGTGAGACCCAGTACTTC
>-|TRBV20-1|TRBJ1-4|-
CSAGRNEKLFF
TGCAGTGCTGGAAGAAATGAAAAACTGTTTTTT
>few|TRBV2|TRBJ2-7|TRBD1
CASRDWDRVYVEQYF
TGTGCCAGCAGGGACTGGGACAGGGTTTACGTCGAGCAGTACTTC
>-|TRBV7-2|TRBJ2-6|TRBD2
CASSFGTSVLTF
TGTGCCAGCAGCTTTGGGACTAGCGTCCTGACTTTC
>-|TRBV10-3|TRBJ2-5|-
CAIALRSETQYF
TGTGCCATCGCCCTTCGATCGGAGACCCAGTACTTC
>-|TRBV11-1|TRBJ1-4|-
CASSSSGEKLFF
TGTGCCAGCAGCTCCTCGGGTGAAAAACTGTTTTTT
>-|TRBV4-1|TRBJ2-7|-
CASSQSANTPEQYF
TGCGCCAGCAGCCAATCAGCGAATACTCCCGAGCAGTACTTC
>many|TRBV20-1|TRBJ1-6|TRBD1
CSASPGQGRTYNSPLHF
TGCAGTGCTTCCCCAGGACAGGGACGGACCTATAATTCACCCCTCCACTTT
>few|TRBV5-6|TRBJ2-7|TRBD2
CASSILVAGAYEQYF
TGTGCCAGCAGTATACTTGTAGCGGGAGCCTACGAGCAGTACTTC
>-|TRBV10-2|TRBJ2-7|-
CASSDGGLEVGKVLEQYF
TGCGCCAGCAGTGATGGGGGTTTAGAGGTGGGAAAGGTGCTCGAGCAGTACTTC
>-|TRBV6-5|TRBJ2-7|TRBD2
CASSSLAGGPGSYEQYF
TGTGCCAGCAGTTCCCTAGCGGGAGGCCCGGGTTCCTACGAGCAGTACTTC
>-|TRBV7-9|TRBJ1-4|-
CASTGGNEKLFF
TGTGCCAGCACCGGGGGAAATGAAAAACTGTTTTTT
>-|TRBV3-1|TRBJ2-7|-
CASSQLRGVGYEQYF
TGTGCCAGCAGCCAATTAAGAGGGGTCGGGTACGAGCAGTACTTC
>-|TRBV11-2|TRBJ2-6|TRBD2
CASSRGGGTGANVLTF
TGTGCCAGCAGCCGAGGCGGGGGGACAGGGGCCAACGTCCTGACTTTC
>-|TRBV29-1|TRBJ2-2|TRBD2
CSVATAGVTGELFF
TGCAGCGTTGCGACGGCGGGGGTTACCGGGGAGCTGTTTTTT
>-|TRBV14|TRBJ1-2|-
CASSSNNYGYTF
TGTGCCAGCAGTTCGAATAACTATGGCTACACCTTC
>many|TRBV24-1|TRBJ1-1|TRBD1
CATSEPGTGGVNTEAFF
TGTGCCACCAGTGAACCCGGGACAGGGGGTGTAAACACTGAAGCTTTCTTT
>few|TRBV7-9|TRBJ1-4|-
CASSFMTGGEKLFF
TGTGCCAGCAGCTTTATGACAGGAGGTGAAAAACTGTTTTTT
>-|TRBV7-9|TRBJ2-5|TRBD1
CASGQGVETQYF
TGTGCCAGCGGACAGGGGGTTGAGACCCAGTACTTC
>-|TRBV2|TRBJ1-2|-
CASSGQAGYGYTF
TGTGCCAGCAGTGGACAGGCGGGCTATGGCTACACCTTC
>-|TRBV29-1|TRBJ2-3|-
CSVVERATDTQYF
TGCAGCGTTGTGGAGCGGGCCACAGATACGCAGTATTTT
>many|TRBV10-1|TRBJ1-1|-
CASSMGTAGAFF
TGCGCCAGCAGTATGGGGACGGCGGGGGCTTTCTTT
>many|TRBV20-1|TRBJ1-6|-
CSASLEDSPLHF
TGCAGTGCTAGTCTGGAGGATTCACCCCTCCACTTT
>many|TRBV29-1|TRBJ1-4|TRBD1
CSGWDSSHEKLFF
TGCAGCGGCTGGGACAGCTCACATGAAAAACTGTTTTTT
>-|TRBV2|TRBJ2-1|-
CASSVGAPFF
TGTGCCAGCAGTGTAGGTGCCCCGTTCTTC
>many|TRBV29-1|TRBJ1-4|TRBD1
CSVSDRGGEKLFF
TGCAGCGTTTCCGACAGGGGGGGAGAAAAACTGTTTTTT
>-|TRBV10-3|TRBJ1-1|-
CAISEEGGSTEAFF
TGTGCCATCAGTGAGGAGGGAGGAAGCACTGAAGCTTTCTTT
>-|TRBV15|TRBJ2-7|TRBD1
CATSRDTMTGIYEQYF
TGTGCCACCAGCAGAGATACTATGACAGGGATCTACGAGCAGTACTTC
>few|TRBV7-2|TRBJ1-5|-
CASSSLHQPQHF
TGTGCCAGCAGCTCTCTGCATCAGCCCCAGCATTTT
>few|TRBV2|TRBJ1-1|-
CARHGGNGAFF
TGTGCCCGTCACGGCGGAAACGGAGCTTTCTTT
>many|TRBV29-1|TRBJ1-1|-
CSVGTAGTEAFF
TGCAGCGTCGGGACTGCTGGGACTGAAGCTTTCTTT
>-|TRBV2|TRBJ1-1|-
CASGGLNEAFF
TGTGCCAGCGGGGGTCTTAATGAAGCTTTCTTT
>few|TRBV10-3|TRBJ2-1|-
CAISDNLAANNEQFF
TGTGCCATCAGTGATAATCTTGCCGCAAACAATGAGCAGTTCTTC
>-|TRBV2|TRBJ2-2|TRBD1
CASFRDRGYDELFF
TGTGCCAGCTTCCGGGACAGGGGCTACGATGAGCTGTTTTTT
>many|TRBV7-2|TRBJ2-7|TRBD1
CASSRTGPTYEQYF
TGTGCCAGCAGTAGGACAGGGCCTACCTACGAGCAGTACTTC
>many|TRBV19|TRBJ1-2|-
CASSGGYGGYGYTF
TGTGCCAGTAGCGGGGGGTACGGCGGCTATGGCTACACCTTC
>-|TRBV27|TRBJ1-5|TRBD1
CASSPGQGRGRGQPQHF
TGTGCCAGCAGTCCGGGACAGGGAAGGGGAAGGGGTCAGCCCCAGCATTTT
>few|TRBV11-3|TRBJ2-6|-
CASSLGYPRSGANVLTF
TGTGCCAGCAGCCTGGGATACCCCCGCTCTGGGGCCAACGTCCTGACTTTC
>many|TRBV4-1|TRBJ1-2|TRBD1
CASSQVGQGNYGYTF
TGCGCCAGCAGCCAAGTAGGACAGGGCAACTATGGCTACACCTTC
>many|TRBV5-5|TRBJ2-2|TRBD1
CASSLVGTAHRELFF
TGTGCCAGCAGCTTGGTGGGGACAGCTCACCGGGAGCTGTTTTTT
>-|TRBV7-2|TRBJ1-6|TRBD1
CASSTGGVLSNSPLHF
TGTGCCAGCAGCACAGGGGGGGTTTTAAGTAATTCACCCCTCCACTTT
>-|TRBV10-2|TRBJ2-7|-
CASSGMDRSSYEQYF
TGCGCCAGCAGTGGAATGGATAGGAGCTCCTACGAGCAGTACTTC
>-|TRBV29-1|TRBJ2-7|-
CSVLTGTFYEQYF
TGCAGCGTCCTGACAGGGACTTTCTACGAGCAGTACTTC
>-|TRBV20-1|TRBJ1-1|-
CSARSGNPEAFF
TGCAGTGCTAGAAGCGGTAACCCTGAAGCTTTCTTT
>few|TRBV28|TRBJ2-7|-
CASSFSGQAVDEQYF
TGTGCCAGCAGTTTTTCGGGACAAGCGGTCGACGAGCAGTACTTC
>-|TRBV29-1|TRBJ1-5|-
CTGIRNQPQHF
TGCACCGGGATCCGCAATCAGCCCCAGCATTTT
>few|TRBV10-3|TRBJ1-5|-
CAISEGYSNQPQHF
TGTGCCATCAGTGAAGGGTATAGCAATCAGCCCCAGCATTTT
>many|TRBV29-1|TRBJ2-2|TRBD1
CSGTELRDRGLGTGELFF
TGCAGCGGGACAGAGCTACGGGACAGGGGGCTGGGCACCGGGGAGCTGTTTTTT
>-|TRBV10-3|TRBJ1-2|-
CAISVSGSYTF
TGTGCCATCAGTGTATCTGGGAGCTACACCTTC
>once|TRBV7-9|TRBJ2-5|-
CAWSRDATSTQYF
TGTGCCTGGAGCAGGGACGCTACATCTACCCAGTACTTC
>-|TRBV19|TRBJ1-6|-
CASSMYGRKSYNSPLHF
TGTGCCAGTAGTATGTACGGCAGAAAATCCTATAATTCACCCCTCCACTTT
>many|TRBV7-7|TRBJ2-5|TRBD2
CASSVGLAGATETQYF
TGTGCTAGCAGCGTAGGACTAGCGGGAGCTACAGAGACCCAGTACTTC